The present T cell receptor (beta chain) was sequenced within a study of metastatic and nonmetastatic thyroid tumors (dated by TCRdb to 2019 to 2021). About the investigation overall: Repertoires were compared across peripheral blood and tumor or nodule tissue samples from malignant and benign thyroid patients. The study at large found these results: In both blood and tumor samples, TCR beta diversity was reported to be significantly higher in malignant tumors than in benign nodules.

No treatment had been received by any patient before thyroid surgery. Using T-cell receptor beta sequencing, the researchers looked back retrospectively at clinical samples from patients, gathered between about 2012 and 2019. This clone was counted at least ten times. Its antigen has not been determined. No per-base quality is available; no much larger clone lies one base away. Measured from the cysteine to the phenylalanine, the CDR3 is 14 residues long. Kept here is only the CDR3 DNA, which spans 42 bases and is read in frame from base 1. The germline V gene supplies CDR1 SGHRS and CDR2 YFSETQ. Germline trimming amounts to 1 base on V and 9 bases on J, with 2 as the count of junction bases outside the gene matches. Library preparation employed PCR. TCRdb names Illumina HiSeq 4000 as the instrument used. High-throughput sequencing was used to profile the CDR3 region of the TCR beta-chain in every patient. In the original analysis: Drawing on CDR3 differences between clinicopathological groups, the researchers built a classifier meant to tell apart patients with distant-metastatic papillary thyroid cancer. To measure repertoire diversity the researchers used the Shannon index, while the Morisita-Horn index served to gauge how similar the tumor and blood repertoires were. In-frame beta chains were kept once TCRdb had trimmed the public reads at Q25 with fastp and called clones with MiXCR. The V and J calls were not made by the authors but by TCRdb's processing. The sample data list about 41,000 clones, and 10% to 12% of these were observed just once. Jointly, the top ten make up approximately 24% of the sample.

Specimen: blood. The chain joins TRBV5-1 to TRBJ2-1; 12 junctional bases match TRBD1. The TCR originated in a female donor with papillary thyroid cancer or a benign thyroid nodule (not recorded which). Some clones in this sample may be carry-over from other donors' samples. The nucleotides are TGCGCCAGCAGCTTGTCGGGACAGGGGGCTGAGCAGTTCTTC. Its protein product is CASSLSGQGAEQFF.